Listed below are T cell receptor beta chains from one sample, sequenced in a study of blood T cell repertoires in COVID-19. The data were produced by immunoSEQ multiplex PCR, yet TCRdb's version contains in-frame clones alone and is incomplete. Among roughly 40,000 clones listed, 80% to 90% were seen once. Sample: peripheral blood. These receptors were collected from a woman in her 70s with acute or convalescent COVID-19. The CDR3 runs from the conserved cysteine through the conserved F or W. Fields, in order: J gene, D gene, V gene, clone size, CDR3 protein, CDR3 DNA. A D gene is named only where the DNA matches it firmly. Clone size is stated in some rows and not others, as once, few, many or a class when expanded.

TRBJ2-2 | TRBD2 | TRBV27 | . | CASQRLAGGGGELFF | TGTGCCAGCCAGAGACTAGCGGGAGGAGGCGGGGAGCTGTTTTTT
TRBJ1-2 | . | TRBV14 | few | CASSPDSAHYGYTF | TGTGCCAGCAGCCCCGACAGTGCGCATTATGGCTACACCTTC
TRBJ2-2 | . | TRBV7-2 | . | CASSLAFANTGELFF | TGTGCCAGCAGCTTAGCATTCGCGAACACCGGGGAGCTGTTTTTT
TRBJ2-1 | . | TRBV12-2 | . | CASRPTSGGTYNEQFF | TGTGCAAGTCGTCCAACTAGCGGGGGGACCTACAATGAGCAGTTCTTC
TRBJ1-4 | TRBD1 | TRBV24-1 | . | CATSDSRQGGEKLFF | TGTGCCACCAGTGATTCTAGACAGGGTGGTGAAAAACTGTTTTTT
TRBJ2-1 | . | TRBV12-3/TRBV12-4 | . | CASSLVRVNEQFF | TGTGCCAGCAGTTTAGTCAGGGTTAATGAGCAGTTCTTC
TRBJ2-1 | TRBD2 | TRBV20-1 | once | CSATGTTSQFF | TGCAGTGCCACCGGGACTACTTCGCAGTTCTTC
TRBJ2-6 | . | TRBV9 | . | CASRAAGANVLTF | TGTGCCAGCAGGGCCGCTGGGGCCAACGTCCTGACTTTC
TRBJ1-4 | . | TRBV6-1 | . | CASSEGTSHREKLFF | TGTGCCAGCAGTGAAGGGACTTCTCATCGCGAAAAACTGTTTTTT
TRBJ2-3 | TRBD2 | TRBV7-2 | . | CASSSTSGGPTDTQYF | TGTGCCAGCAGCTCTACTAGCGGGGGACCCACAGATACGCAGTATTTT
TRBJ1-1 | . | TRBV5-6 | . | CASSLVDSTEAFF | TGTGCCAGCAGCTTGGTGGACAGCACTGAAGCTTTCTTT
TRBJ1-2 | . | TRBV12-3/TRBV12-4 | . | CASSLAGGFGYTF | TGTGCCAGCAGTTTAGCAGGGGGATTTGGCTACACCTTC
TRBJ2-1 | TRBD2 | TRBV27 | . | CASSRTGTSGVHSYNEQFF | TGTGCCAGCAGTAGAACCGGGACTAGCGGGGTCCACTCCTACAATGAGCAGTTCTTC
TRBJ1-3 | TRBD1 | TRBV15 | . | CATSRDQNRGNAGNTIYF | TGTGCCACCAGCAGAGATCAGAACAGGGGAAATGCTGGAAACACCATATATTTT
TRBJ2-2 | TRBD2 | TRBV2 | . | CASQAGGSTGELFF | TGTGCCAGCCAAGCGGGAGGTAGCACCGGGGAGCTGTTTTTT
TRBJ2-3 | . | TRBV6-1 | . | CASSEQGNLGDTQYF | TGTGCCAGCAGTGAACAGGGGAATCTGGGGGATACGCAGTATTTT
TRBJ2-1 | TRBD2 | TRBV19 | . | CASSILAGAGEQFF | TGTGCCAGTAGTATACTAGCGGGAGCCGGTGAGCAGTTCTTC
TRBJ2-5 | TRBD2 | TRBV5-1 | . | CASSFNSGGNVQETQYF | TGCGCCAGCAGCTTCAATAGCGGGGGGAACGTTCAAGAGACCCAGTACTTC
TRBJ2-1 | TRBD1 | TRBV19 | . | CASSMAPQGVSSYNEQFF | TGTGCCAGTAGTATGGCCCCTCAGGGGGTAAGCTCCTACAATGAGCAGTTCTTC
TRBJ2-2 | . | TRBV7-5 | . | CARSHHRGCENTGELFF | TGTGCCAGAAGCCACCACCGGGGGTGCGAGAACACCGGGGAGCTGTTTTTT
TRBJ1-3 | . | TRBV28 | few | CASSSIAGRQPTGNTIYF | TGTGCCAGCAGTTCTATAGCGGGGCGGCAGCCGACAGGAAACACCATATATTTT
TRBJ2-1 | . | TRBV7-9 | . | CASSPTSYEQFF | TGTGCCAGCAGCCCCACTAGTTATGAGCAGTTCTTC
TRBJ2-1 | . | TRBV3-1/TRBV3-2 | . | CASSQGGLAGGFF | TGTGCCAGCAGCCAAGGGGGATTGGCTGGAGGGTTCTTC
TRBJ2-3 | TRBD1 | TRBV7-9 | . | CASSSRDRATDTQYF | TGTGCCAGCAGTTCCCGGGACAGAGCCACAGATACGCAGTATTTT
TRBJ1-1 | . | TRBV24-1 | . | CATSPGRGMNTEAFF | TGTGCCACCAGTCCTGGACGGGGAATGAACACTGAAGCTTTCTTT
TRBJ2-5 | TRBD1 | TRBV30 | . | CAWSPTGKETQYF | TGTGCCTGGAGTCCGACAGGGAAAGAGACCCAGTACTTC
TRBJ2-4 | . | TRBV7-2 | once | CASSLGLSGDIQYF | TGTGCCAGCAGCTTAGGGTTATCCGGGGACATTCAGTACTTC
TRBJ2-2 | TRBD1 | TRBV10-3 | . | CAISEAGQGSGELFF | TGTGCCATCAGTGAGGCGGGACAGGGAAGCGGGGAGCTGTTTTTT
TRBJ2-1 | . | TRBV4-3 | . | CASSQTGGTYNEQFF | TGCGCCAGCAGCCAGACTGGCGGGACCTACAATGAGCAGTTCTTC
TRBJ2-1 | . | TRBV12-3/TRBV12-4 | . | CASRQAYNEQFF | TGTGCCAGCAGACAGGCCTACAATGAGCAGTTCTTC
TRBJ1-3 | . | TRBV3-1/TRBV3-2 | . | CASSQSLRNSGNTIYF | TGTGCCAGCAGCCAAAGTTTGCGGAACTCTGGAAACACCATATATTTT
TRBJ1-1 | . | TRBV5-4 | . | CASSTGGPEAFF | TGTGCCAGCAGCACCGGGGGGCCTGAAGCTTTCTTT
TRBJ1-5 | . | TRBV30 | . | CAWSVRQNQPQHF | TGTGCCTGGAGTGTCAGACAGAATCAGCCCCAGCATTTT
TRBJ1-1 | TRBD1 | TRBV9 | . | CASSKDRGWGTEAFF | TGTGCCAGCAGCAAGGACAGGGGATGGGGCACTGAAGCTTTCTTT
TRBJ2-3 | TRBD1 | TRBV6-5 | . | CASGTGSYSTDTQYF | TGTGCCAGCGGGACAGGTTCATATAGCACAGATACGCAGTATTTT
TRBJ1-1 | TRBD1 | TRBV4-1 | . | CASSQVDRGNTEAFF | TGCGCCAGCAGCCAAGTCGACAGGGGGAACACTGAAGCTTTCTTT
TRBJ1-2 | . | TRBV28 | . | CASSFHREGYGYTF | TGTGCCAGCAGTTTTCACAGGGAGGGGTATGGCTACACCTTC
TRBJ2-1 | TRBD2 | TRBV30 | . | CAWSPLAGAYNEQFF | TGTGCCTGGAGCCCCCTAGCGGGAGCTTACAATGAGCAGTTCTTC
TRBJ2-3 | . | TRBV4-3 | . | CASSQGVLASDTQYF | TGCGCCAGCAGCCAAGGGGTACTAGCCTCAGATACGCAGTATTTT
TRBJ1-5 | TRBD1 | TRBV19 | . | CASRTQGAVDQPQHF | TGTGCCAGCCGGACACAGGGGGCAGTGGATCAGCCCCAGCATTTT
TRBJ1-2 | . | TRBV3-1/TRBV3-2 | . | CASGGGHANYGYTF | TGTGCCAGCGGTGGGGGCCACGCTAACTATGGCTACACCTTC
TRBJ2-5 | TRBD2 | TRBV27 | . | CASRGGLASETQYF | TGTGCCAGCCGCGGGGGACTAGCGAGTGAGACCCAGTACTTC
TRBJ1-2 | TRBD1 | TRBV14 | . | CASSLGQGLIYGYTF | TGTGCCAGCAGCTTGGGACAGGGGCTAATCTATGGCTACACCTTC
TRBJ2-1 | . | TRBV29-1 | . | CSVVAGLLGEQFF | TGCAGCGTTGTGGCAGGGTTACTTGGTGAGCAGTTCTTC
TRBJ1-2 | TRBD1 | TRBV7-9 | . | CASSAPGQGIDGYTF | TGTGCCAGCAGCGCGCCGGGACAGGGGATTGATGGCTACACCTTC
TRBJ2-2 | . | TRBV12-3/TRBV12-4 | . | CASSSSNTGELFF | TGTGCCAGCAGTTCCTCTAACACCGGGGAGCTGTTTTTT
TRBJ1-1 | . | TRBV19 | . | CASSRVGNEAFF | TGTGCCAGTAGTAGGGTCGGGAATGAAGCTTTCTTT
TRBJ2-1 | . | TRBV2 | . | CASSEVADNNEQFF | TGTGCCAGCAGTGAAGTGGCAGACAACAATGAGCAGTTCTTC
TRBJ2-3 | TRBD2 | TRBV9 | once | CASSASGFTDTQYF | TGTGCCAGCAGCGCTAGCGGTTTCACAGATACGCAGTATTTT
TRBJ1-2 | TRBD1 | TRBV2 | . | CASLTGVNYGYTF | TGTGCCAGCTTGACAGGGGTTAACTATGGCTACACCTTC
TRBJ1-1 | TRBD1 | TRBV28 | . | CAVGTGQDTEAFF | TGTGCCGTCGGGACAGGGCAGGACACTGAAGCTTTCTTT
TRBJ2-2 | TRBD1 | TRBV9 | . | CASSVAGQGIGELFF | TGTGCCAGCAGCGTAGCGGGACAGGGTATCGGGGAGCTGTTTTTT
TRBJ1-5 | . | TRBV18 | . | CASSPGPDSNQPQHF | TGTGCCAGCTCACCGGGGCCCGATAGCAATCAGCCCCAGCATTTT
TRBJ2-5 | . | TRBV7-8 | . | CASSFPRGFRDQETQYF | TGTGCCAGCAGCTTCCCCAGGGGTTTCCGGGACCAAGAGACCCAGTACTTC
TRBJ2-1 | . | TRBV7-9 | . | CASSSGYTYNEQFF | TGTGCCAGCAGCTCAGGGTATACCTACAATGAGCAGTTCTTC
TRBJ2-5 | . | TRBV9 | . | CASSVGGTYQETQYF | TGTGCCAGCAGCGTAGGCGGTACGTACCAAGAGACCCAGTACTTC
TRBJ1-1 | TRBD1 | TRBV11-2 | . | CASSRDRVTEAFF | TGTGCCAGCAGCCGCGACAGGGTCACTGAAGCTTTCTTT